The subject of this entry is one TCR beta chain. The target antigen is unknown. Following RNA extraction, reverse transcription yielded cDNA that acted as the sequencing template. Profiling relied on immunoSEQ multiplex PCR, and the TCRdb table lists in-frame clones only, not all of them. The data show around 120,000 clones, with around 48% seen just once and roughly 10% held by the top ten. These data are taken from a study of CD8+ T cells in alopecia areata. Study-level findings and limits: Relative to normal scalp, lesional scalp, especially alopecia totalis/universalis, showed higher clonality.

From germline, CDR1 is SQVTM and CDR2 ANQGSEA. Trimming shortened V by 5 bases and J by 4 bases, and 17 bases separated the two germline ends. The CDR3 runs 14 residues. Lesional scalp tissue (obtained by punch biopsy) and peripheral blood were collected from alopecia areata patients. PBMCs yielded sorted CD4+ and CD8+ T cells. The source of this sequence is a human donor with alopecia areata. V and J are TRBV29-1 and TRBJ1-2; TRBD1 is a possible D gene (5 bases). Sequenced input: NKG2D-low CD8+ T cells sorted from blood. The CDR3 loop is CSVPEEGPPYGYTF. The CDR3 DNA is TGCAGCGTTCCCGAGGAGGGGCCCCCCTATGGCTACACCTTC.